The 12 T cell receptor beta chains given below trace back to one sample, sequenced in a study of T cell repertoires in cytomegalovirus infection. Their antigens remain unidentified. Each CDR3 protein gets one entry after TCRdb re-called the reads with MiXCR. The table lists approximately 770,000 distinct CDR3 sequences, 29% of them singletons. This sample comprised cultured CD8+ T cells from PBMCs, obtained from culture after CMV antigen stimulation. The receptors stem from a human donor in good health (CMV status not recorded). Some clones in this sample may be carry-over from other donors' samples.

The V call is TRBV20-1, the J call TRBJ1-2, with TRBD1 as a possible D gene (6 bases). Germline V gene lookup returns CDR1 DFQATT and CDR2 SNEGSKA (reference sequence). The CDR3 spans 18 residues. The germline V and J ends were trimmed by 0 bases and 4 bases, with 24 bases remaining between them. Here the CDR3 reads CSARDSLSKQGVIYGYTF. The CDR3 DNA sequence: TGCAGTGCTAGAGATTCCCTCTCAAAACAGGGTGTAATCTATGGCTACACCTTC.

There are many counts of this clonotype. The chain uses TRBV4-1 and TRBJ1-6; D is undetermined. The CDR3 covers 13 residues. Germline CDR1 is MGHRA and CDR2 is YSYEKL. The V end lost 0 bases, the J end lost 8 bases, and 5 bases lay between the germline ends. CDR3 residues: CASSQENDSPLHF. DNA of the CDR3: TGCGCCAGCAGCCAAGAGAACGATTCACCCCTCCACTTT.

This clonotype has more than one count but fewer than ten. CDR3 coding DNA: TGTGCCAGCAGGATGGCGGGGGGGACCTACAATGAGCAGTTCTTC. It translates to CASRMAGGTYNEQFF. V is TRBV7-9 and J is TRBJ2-1, with 9 bases that match TRBD2. With 6 bases clipped from V and 2 bases from J, the junction kept 5 bases outside the gene matches. Germline V gene lookup returns CDR1 SEHNR and CDR2 FQNEAQ (reference sequence). This CDR3 has 15 amino acids.

The J gene is TRBJ2-1, the V gene TRBV6-4; D perhaps matches TRBD1 (6 bases). The germline V gene has CDR1 MRHNA and CDR2 SNTAGT. This CDR3 is 15 amino acids long. V lost 6 bases and J lost 2, with 14 bases in between. CDR3 DNA: TGTGCCAGCAGCCCAGGAGAGGGGGCCTACAATGAGCAGTTCTTC. Translation gives CASSPGEGAYNEQFF.

This clonotype was observed a single time. This chain joins TRBV19 and TRBJ1-1, with D uncertain. Germline V gene sequence: CDR1 LNHDA, CDR2 SQIVND (reference sequence). This CDR3 is built from 17 residues. V was shortened by 3 bases and J by 1 base, with 18 bases between the two germline ends. The chain's CDR3 is CASSIPDGFSSNTEAFF. Written as DNA, the CDR3 is TGTGCCAGTAGTATCCCGGACGGATTTTCGTCGAACACTGAAGCTTTCTTT.

This clonotype was recorded many times. The chain recombines TRBV7-6 with TRBJ1-4, with D possibly TRBD1 on 5 matching bases. The germline CDR1 and CDR2 sequences are SGHVS and FNYEAQ. The CDR3 runs 13 residues. V was clipped by 0 bases and J by 8 bases, with 7 bases between them. CDR3 residues: CASSLAGDEKLFF. Written as DNA, the CDR3 is TGTGCCAGCAGCTTAGCTGGGGACGAAAAACTGTTTTTT.

V is TRBV27 and J is TRBJ1-6; D is unresolved. Trimming cost V 0 bases and J 3 bases, with 6 bases left between them. The CDR3 has 15 amino acids. The germline V gene encodes CDR1 MNHEY and CDR2 SMNVEV (reference sequence). The CDR3: CASSLSGVYNSPLHF. The CDR3 DNA reads as TGTGCCAGCAGTTTATCCGGGGTCTATAATTCACCCCTCCACTTT.

V is TRBV6-2 or TRBV6-3 and J is TRBJ2-3; TRBD1 matches at 11 bases. Unmatched junction bases numbered 6, after V lost 0 bases and J lost 1 base. Germline CDR1 is MNHEY and CDR2 is SVGEGT. The length of the CDR3 is 18 residues. In DNA, the CDR3 is TGTGCCAGCAGTTACTCGGACAGGGGGCAAACTGGCACAGATACGCAGTATTTT. This translates into CASSYSDRGQTGTDTQYF.

The chain has TRBV7-2 and TRBJ1-3; TRBD1 aligns across 9 bases. V lost 7 bases, J lost 3 bases, and 10 bases stayed unmatched. Per germline, CDR1 SGHTA and CDR2 FQGNSA. CDR3 length: 16 residues. The CDR3 spells CASITGGRGLGNTIYF. The CDR3 bases are TGTGCCAGCATCACAGGGGGCAGGGGGCTTGGAAACACCATATATTTT.

There are a few counts of this clonotype. The rearrangement joins TRBV7-8 to TRBJ1-1; D perhaps matches TRBD1 (6 bases). From germline, CDR1 is SGHVS and CDR2 FQNEAQ. This CDR3 has 14 residues. Trimming took 6 bases from V and 1 from J, leaving 12 bases between them. CDR3 amino acids: CASRAGTKNTEAFF. Written as DNA, the CDR3 is TGTGCCAGCAGAGCCGGGACAAAGAACACTGAAGCTTTCTTT.

Ten or more counts support this clonotype. The chain links TRBV12-3 or TRBV12-4 to TRBJ2-7; D unclear. Trimming took 3 bases from V and 4 from J, leaving 7 bases between them. The CDR3 runs 12 residues. The DNA of the CDR3 is TGTGCCAGCAGTTTTGGGCGTTACGAGCAGTACTTC. Its protein product is CASSFGRYEQYF.

This clonotype has only a few counts. This sequence joins TRBV6-2 or TRBV6-3 and TRBJ2-1; no clear D. The CDR3 is made up of 12 amino acids. V shed 6 bases and J shed 5 bases, with 8 bases lying between them. Germline V gene sequence: CDR1 MNHEY, CDR2 SVGEGT. This chain's CDR3 is CASSHEHNEQFF. The CDR3 coding sequence is TGTGCCAGCAGCCACGAACACAATGAGCAGTTCTTC.